Listed here are 27 T cell receptor beta chains from one sample, sequenced in a study of radiation and T cells in renal cell carcinoma. Sequenced by immunoSEQ multiplex PCR; TCRdb stores in-frame clones only, minus some. The data hold roughly 120,000 clones, with approximately 78% observed a single time. Specified time point: blood 2 weeks post-SBRT. Described treatment: 15 Gy SBRT to primary tumor, nephrectomy 4 weeks later. The material was blood, obtained from a patient whose treatment included radiotherapy and nephrectomy. The receptors were gathered from a woman aged 55-70 years with renal cell carcinoma.

This clone was observed a few times. The rearrangement uses TRBV6-1 and TRBJ1-5; a weak D match, TRBD1 (5 bases). The CDR3 totals 14 residues. The V gene lost 7 bases and the J gene lost 4 bases, with 14 bases spanning the gap. Germline V CDR1 and CDR2: MNHNS, SASEGT. CDR3 sequence reads: CASNPTGLNQPQHF. The CDR3 DNA reads as TGTGCCAGCAATCCCACGGGGCTAAATCAGCCCCAGCATTTT.

This clone has only a few counts. V is TRBV18 and J is TRBJ1-1; TRBD1 is a possible D gene (6 bases). The CDR3 has 13 residues. V was pared by 3 bases and J by 3 bases, with 8 bases between. Looked up from germline, CDR1 is KGHSH and CDR2 is LQKENI. CDR3 sequence: CASSPRQDTEAFF. CDR3 coding DNA: TGTGCCAGCTCACCTCGACAGGACACTGAAGCTTTCTTT.

The chain couples TRBV7-2 to TRBJ1-1; D remains ambiguous. CDR1 is SGHTA, CDR2 FQGNSA, per germline. This CDR3 has 12 residues. Trimming pared 5 bases from V and 5 bases from J, leaving 9 bases between. This CDR3 is CASSLGRTEAFF. CDR3 in DNA: TGTGCCAGCAGCCTAGGGAGAACTGAAGCTTTCTTT.

The V and J genes are TRBV19 and TRBJ2-5; a possible D gene is TRBD2 (5 bases). This CDR3 contains 14 residues. Germline values: CDR1 LNHDA, CDR2 SQIVND (reference sequence). V lost 3 bases and J 5 bases, leaving 13 bases between the germline ends. The CDR3 loop reads CASSIPGLLETQYF. CDR3 in DNA: TGTGCCAGTAGTATTCCCGGACTTCTGGAGACCCAGTACTTC.

The V call is TRBV10-3, the J call TRBJ1-5; 7 bases align to TRBD1. This CDR3 is built from 15 residues. Germline V gene sequence: CDR1 ENHRY, CDR2 SYGVKD. J lost 3 bases, V lost 3 bases, and 5 bases had no gene match. CDR3 sequence reads: CAISDLDRPNQPQHF. For the CDR3, the DNA is TGTGCCATCAGTGATTTGGACAGGCCCAATCAGCCCCAGCATTTT.

The V and J genes are TRBV2 and TRBJ2-1; TRBD1 aligns across 10 bases. Germline values: CDR1 SNHLY, CDR2 FYNNEI. V shed 4 bases, J shed 2 bases, and the junction held 2 bases outside the gene matches. This CDR3 region has 15 residues. The CDR3 DNA is TGTGCCAGCAGTGCCGGGACAGGGGCCTACAATGAGCAGTTCTTC. Encoded protein: CASSAGTGAYNEQFF.

The CDR3 DNA sequence: TGTGCCAGTAGTCTAAGGGACAGTAACTATGGCTACACCTTC. Translating gives CASSLRDSNYGYTF. The V and J genes are TRBV19 and TRBJ1-2, with 7 bases that match TRBD1. The CDR3 sequence is 14 residues long. Germline lookup yields CDR1 LNHDA and CDR2 SQIVND (reference sequence). V gave up 5 bases and J gave up 1 base; unmatched junction bases: 4. Full variable domain (outside the CDR3, taken from reference TRBV19 and TRBJ1-2): DGGITQSPKYLFRKEGQNVTLSCEQNLNHDAMYWYRQDPGQGLRLIYYSQIVNDFQKGDIAEGYSVSREKKESFPLTVTSAQKNPTAFYLCASSLRDSNYGYTFGSGTRLTVV.

This chain uses TRBV5-1 with TRBJ1-2; D remains ambiguous. The germline V and J ends were trimmed by 1 base and 0 bases, with 13 bases remaining between them. CDR3 size: 16 residues. The germline gives CDR1 SGHRS, CDR2 YFSETQ. The CDR3 DNA sequence: TGCGCCAGCAGCTTGATCGAGGGTAACTCTAACTATGGCTACACCTTC. This encodes CASSLIEGNSNYGYTF.

The chain couples TRBV5-1 to TRBJ1-3; the D is unclear. Trimming pared 0 bases from V and 8 bases from J, leaving 12 bases between. Germline-derived CDR1 and CDR2 are SGHRS and YFSETQ. This CDR3 has 14 residues. The CDR3 here is CASSLEGRRDTIYF. CDR3 DNA: TGCGCCAGCAGCTTGGAAGGCCGGAGGGACACCATATATTTT.

The V and J genes are TRBV19 and TRBJ1-2; D gene unclear. CDR3 length equals 16 residues. V was cut by 5 bases and J by 4 bases, with 20 bases left in between. CDR1 is LNHDA, CDR2 SQIVND, per germline (reference sequence). DNA for the CDR3: TGTGCCAGTAGTCCCTTCGTGCCCCGTAAAGGCTATGGCTACACCTTC. This gives the protein CASSPFVPRKGYGYTF.

V gene TRBV19 combines with J gene TRBJ1-4, with a possible D match to TRBD1 (6 bases). V was pared by 5 bases and J by 14 bases, with 15 bases between. Germline V gene sequence: CDR1 LNHDA, CDR2 SQIVND (reference sequence). There are 12 residues in the CDR3. The CDR3 loop reads CASSPDSQGLFF. The DNA of the CDR3 is TGTGCCAGTAGTCCGGACAGTCAGGGCCTGTTTTTT.

The rearrangement joins TRBV2 to TRBJ2-5, with TRBD2 as a possible D gene (6 bases). The germline CDR1 and CDR2 sequences are SNHLY and FYNNEI. The ends were cut back, 8 bases at V and 4 bases at J, with 17 bases in the middle. The CDR3 runs to 14 residues. The DNA for the CDR3 is TGTGCCAGCGGCATAGCGGAGGGTCCAGAGACCCAGTACTTC. Protein: CASGIAEGPETQYF.

The CDR3 protein is CAASRQNTEAFF. The CDR3 nucleotides are TGTGCCGCCAGCCGACAGAACACTGAAGCTTTCTTT. This rearrangement joins TRBV6-5 to TRBJ1-1; D gene uncertain. The CDR3 covers 12 residues. Germline CDR1 MNHEY, CDR2 SVGAGI. The V end lost 11 bases, the J end lost 1 base, and 11 bases lay between the germline ends.

This chain links TRBV6-1 with TRBJ1-1, with D uncertain. Germline V CDR1 and CDR2: MNHNS, SASEGT. This CDR3 has 14 residues. The V end lost 1 base, the J end lost 0 bases, and 6 bases lay between the germline ends. The CDR3 sequence: CASSEGNLNTEAFF. The DNA for the CDR3 is TGTGCCAGCAGTGAAGGGAATTTGAACACTGAAGCTTTCTTT.

This clone was counted once. The V call is TRBV15, the J call TRBJ2-1, with D maybe TRBD2 (6 bases). The CDR3 sequence is 13 residues long. With 2 bases removed from V and 11 bases from J, the gap between germline ends came to 13 bases. CDR1 and CDR2 from the germline V gene are LNHNV and YYDKDF (reference sequence). In nucleotides, the CDR3 is TGTGCCACCAGCAGACGTAGCGGCCATCAGCAGTTCTTC. It is translated as CATSRRSGHQQFF.

This rearrangement joins TRBV15 to TRBJ2-2, with D unclear. The CDR3 contains 15 residues. With 0 bases removed from V and 1 base from J, the gap between germline ends came to 6 bases. In germline, CDR1 is LNHNV, CDR2 YYDKDF (reference sequence). The CDR3 DNA reads TGTGCCACCAGCAGAGAAGGCTTGAACACCGGGGAGCTGTTTTTT. This gives the protein CATSREGLNTGELFF.

The genes are TRBV5-3 and TRBJ2-2; no definite D call. TRBV5-3 is an open reading frame whose function is uncertain. The CDR3 extends over 14 amino acids. Trimming removed 1 base at V and 5 bases at J, with 9 bases between. Here the CDR3 DNA reads TGTGCCAGAAGCTTGCAGGTAAGAACCGGGGAGCTGTTTTTT. The encoded protein is CARSLQVRTGELFF.

The table lists this clone with a few counts. This sequence joins TRBV25-1 and TRBJ2-1; a possible D gene is TRBD2 (6 bases). CDR3 length: 16 amino acids. Germline assignment: CDR1 MGHDK and CDR2 SYGVNS. Deletions cut 1 base from V and 3 bases from J, with 13 bases between. The DNA for the CDR3 is TGTGCCAGCAGTGAATTGGCAGGGACTCTCTACAATGAGCAGTTCTTC. It codes for CASSELAGTLYNEQFF.

This chain uses TRBV11-2 with TRBJ1-4; D is unresolved. CDR1 is SGHAT and CDR2 is FQNNGV in the germline V gene. The length of the CDR3 is 12 residues. The ends were cut back, 3 bases at V and 13 bases at J, with 12 bases in the middle. The CDR3 DNA is TGTGCCAGCAGCTTGGTCGAAGGGAGACTGTTTTTT. This translates into CASSLVEGRLFF.

The chain combines TRBV6-1 with TRBJ1-2; unclear D gene. This CDR3 is 14 amino acids long. The germline V gene has CDR1 MNHNS and CDR2 SASEGT. Trimming cost V 3 bases and J 8 bases, with 16 bases left between them. In DNA form, the CDR3 reads TGTGCCAGCAGTGACGTCGGGGTTTTTACCGGCTACACCTTC. This translates into CASSDVGVFTGYTF.

The V and J genes are TRBV7-9 and TRBJ1-4; D is possibly TRBD1 (5 bases). The CDR3 covers 17 residues. V lost 6 bases, J lost 4 bases, and 21 bases lay in between. Germline CDR1 and CDR2: SEHNR and FQNEAQ (reference sequence). CDR3 DNA sequence: TGTGCCAGCAGGGGTGGGCTCGGGGCAGGATTTAATGAAAAACTGTTTTTT. Residues: CASRGGLGAGFNEKLFF.

The chain links TRBV9 to TRBJ2-2; perhaps TRBD2 as D (6 bases). Germline V gene sequence: CDR1 SGDLS, CDR2 YYNGEE. Trimming shortened V by 0 bases and J by 6 bases, and 12 bases separated the two germline ends. The CDR3 length is 15 residues. CDR3 in DNA: TGTGCCAGCAGCGTAGCCGGGAGTATATCCGGGGAGCTGTTTTTT. It specifies CASSVAGSISGELFF.

The chain is built from TRBV29-1 and TRBJ2-7, with 11 bases that match TRBD1. The CDR3 contains 15 residues. Per the germline V gene, CDR1 is SQVTM and CDR2 is ANQGSEA. J was trimmed by 5 bases and V by 2 bases; bases with no gene match: 8. The CDR3 coding sequence is TGCAGCGTTGAACAGCGGGACAGGGGGTTCAACGAGCAGTACTTC. It translates to CSVEQRDRGFNEQYF.

CDR3 region: CASRTTGLTNTEAFF. The CDR3 region has the DNA TGTGCCAGTAGGACGACAGGCCTAACGAACACTGAAGCTTTCTTT. V is TRBV19 and J is TRBJ1-1, with a weak D call TRBD1 (6 bases). The germline V gene encodes CDR1 LNHDA and CDR2 SQIVND (reference sequence). Trimming left V 6 bases short and J 1 base short, with 15 bases between. CDR3 length equals 15 residues. The full variable domain, in which reference TRBV19 and TRBJ1-1 provide the parts outside the CDR3, is DGGITQSPKYLFRKEGQNVTLSCEQNLNHDAMYWYRQDPGQGLRLIYYSQIVNDFQKGDIAEGYSVSREKKESFPLTVTSAQKNPTAFYLCASRTTGLTNTEAFFGQGTRLTVV.

The chain uses TRBV5-5 and TRBJ2-3, with TRBD1 as a possible D gene (5 bases). This CDR3 is built from 15 residues. V was cut by 2 bases and J by 7 bases, with 17 bases left in between. The germline gives CDR1 SGHKS, CDR2 YYEKEE (reference sequence). The DNA of the CDR3 is TGTGCCAGCAGCTTAAGACAGACGCCGGTGAATACGCAGTATTTT. It yields the protein CASSLRQTPVNTQYF.

This clone was recorded a few times. The chain joins TRBV4-1 to TRBJ1-1; no reliable D call. Germline CDR1 is MGHRA and CDR2 is YSYEKL. This CDR3 spans 14 amino acids. The ends were cut back, 1 base at V and 0 bases at J, with 6 bases in the middle. CDR3 coding DNA: TGCGCCAGCAGCCAAGTATTCATGAACACTGAAGCTTTCTTT. Amino acid sequence: CASSQVFMNTEAFF.

In nucleotides, the CDR3 is TGTGCCAGCAGTCGTCGCCTTAGCGGAGAAGAGACCCAGTACTTC. This codes for CASSRRLSGEETQYF. The rearrangement links TRBV6-6 to TRBJ2-5, with D possibly TRBD2 on 6 matching bases. CDR3 size: 15 residues. Trimming took 5 bases from V and 3 from J, leaving 16 bases between them. Germline values: CDR1 MNHNY, CDR2 SVGAGI (reference sequence).